This T cell receptor (beta chain) was retrieved from a study of cytomegalovirus exposure and HLA in healthy donors. Use of 60 Vbeta and 13 Jbeta primers characterized the PCR. Assay: immunoSEQ multiplex PCR; the TCRdb copy retains only in-frame clones and omits some. Seen in this sample are about 52,000 clones; the ten most common clones hold 9% to 15%. Germline assignment: CDR1 KGHSH and CDR2 LQKENI. This CDR3 contains 15 residues. V lost 3 bases to trimming and J lost 2 bases; unmatched junction nucleotides: 3. The material sequenced was PBMCs. This clonotype was sampled from an older woman in good health and CMV-seropositive. The chain employs TRBV18 and TRBJ1-2; 10 bases fit TRBD1. CDR3 amino acids: CASSPGGQGNYGYTF. The DNA for the CDR3 is TGTGCCAGCTCACCTGGGGGACAGGGGAACTATGGCTACACCTTC. The full variable domain, its missing parts supplied by reference TRBV18 and TRBJ1-2, is NAGVMQNPRHLVRRRGQEARLRCSPMKGHSHVYWYRQLPEEGLKFMVYLQKENIIDESGMPKERFSAEFPKEGPSILRIQQVVRGDSAAYFCASSPGGQGNYGYTFGSGTRLTVV.